This TCR beta chain came from a study of regulatory T cells in long-lasting Graves disease. V lost 5 bases, J lost 2 bases, and 9 bases lay in between. The CDR3 is 12 amino acids. Germline CDR1 is DFQATT and CDR2 is SNEGSKA (reference sequence). HTBI primers from iRepertoire and Arm-PCR of CDR3 regions yielded the TCR beta libraries. TCRdb recomputed calls from the multiplex PCR reads with MiXCR, one row per CDR3 protein. The sample lists about 610,000 distinct CDR3 sequences; roughly 15% were seen once. Time point of the sample: newly diagnosed GD, antithyroid drugs for less than 3 months. The authors made the TCR library using RNA they extracted from PBMCs. This clonotype was counted at least ten times. These same records also appear under a second study, on T cells in Graves' hyperthyroidism and ophthalmopathy.

The chain has TRBV20-1 and TRBJ1-1; D perhaps matches TRBD1 (5 bases). The clonotype was recovered from a man aged 18 to 29 with Graves disease. This specimen consisted of peripheral blood mononuclear cells (PBMCs), obtained at new diagnosis, from a patient treated with antithyroid drugs. DNA of the CDR3: TGCAGTGCTCACAGGCTTAACACTGAAGCTTTCTTT. Translating gives CSAHRLNTEAFF.